One and the same sample provided the 4 T cell receptor beta chains below, sequenced in a study of blood T cells in healthy people across ages. Then a second PCR, running roughly 7 to 11 cycles, was carried out with a sample-barcoded 5' primer and a J-beta primer mix. TCRdb fed the 5' RACE reads into MiXCR, producing one record per CDR3 protein. The sample shows 700,000 to 850,000 distinct CDR3 sequences, around 34% of them seen only once. Sequenced: blood. The source of these receptors is a young man in good health.

This clonotype was detected only a few times. This chain links TRBV9 with TRBJ1-2, with D possibly being TRBD1 (5 bases). The germline CDR1 and CDR2 sequences are SGDLS and YYNGEE. V was shortened by 2 bases and J by 2 bases, with 16 bases between the two germline ends. The CDR3 runs 16 residues. The CDR3 here is CASSVTSGQTNYGYTF. CDR3 DNA: TGTGCCAGCAGCGTCACTTCGGGGCAGACAAACTATGGCTACACCTTC.

A few counts support this clonotype. The chain combines TRBV12-3 or TRBV12-4 with TRBJ1-3; D not certain. Trimming removed 6 bases from V and 4 bases from J, with 1 base in between. The CDR3 runs 10 residues. Here the CDR3 reads CASRGNTIYF. The CDR3 DNA sequence: TGTGCCAGCAGGGGAAACACCATATATTTT.

V gene TRBV7-6 combines with J gene TRBJ1-5; perhaps TRBD1 as D (5 bases). V was trimmed by 1 base and J by 3 bases, leaving 10 bases between them. Germline assignment: CDR1 SGHVS and CDR2 FNYEAQ. The CDR3 sequence is 15 residues long. The CDR3 region has the DNA TGTGCCAGCAGCTTAGGGGCCAGGGTCAATCAGCCCCAGCATTTT. This gives the protein CASSLGARVNQPQHF.

Comment on this clonotype: Relative to the germline gene, one junction end is altered; a read error may explain this. The chain uses TRBV10-3 and TRBJ2-5; possibly TRBD2 for D (5 bases). The J call may be faulty, since TRBJ2-7 better matches the DNA end. CDR3 length: 13 residues. From germline, CDR1 is ENHRY and CDR2 SYGVKD. CDR3 sequence: CAFSPGSGYEQYF. In DNA form, the CDR3 reads TGTGCCTTCAGCCCGGGGAGCGGCTACGAGCAGTACTTC.